A selection of T cell receptor beta chains follows, all from one sample in a study of early T cells in non-severe SARS-CoV-2 infection. MiXCR, run by TCRdb on the 5' RACE reads, gives a single entry per CDR3 protein. Of around 30,000 distinct CDR3 sequences in the sample, approximately 6% were seen once. The sample taken for sequencing was whole blood. All receptors derive from an adult who was a healthcare worker with PCR-confirmed SARS-CoV-2 infection or an uninfected control (not recorded which). The CDR3 runs from the conserved cysteine through the conserved F or W. The D gene is left open where the match is weak. Some rows mark clone size as missing; the rest say once, few, many or name a class of expanded clone.

TGTGCCAGCAGTCTTGACGGGTCTTCCACTGAAGCTTTCTTT	CASSLDGSSTEAFF	.	many	TRBV7-2	TRBJ1-1
TGCGCCAGCAGCTTATCAGGGGCCCAGACCCAGTACTTC	CASSLSGAQTQYF	.	many	TRBV5-1	TRBJ2-5
TGTGCCAGCAGCTTGGCCAGGGCGTCGAATGAGCAGTTCTTC	CASSLARASNEQFF	.	.	TRBV5-5	TRBJ2-1
TGTGCCATCAGTGCCCCCGGGACTCCCTCCTACAATGAGCAGTTCTTC	CAISAPGTPSYNEQFF	.	.	TRBV10-3	TRBJ2-1
TGTGCCAGCAGCACGAGGGGCACGCAGTATTTT	CASSTRGTQYF	.	many	TRBV11-2	TRBJ2-3
TGTGCCAGCAGTTTGGCCGGGACAGGGTCCTACGAGCAGTACTTC	CASSLAGTGSYEQYF	TRBD1	many	TRBV28	TRBJ2-7
TGTGCCAGCAGTGTCGACAGGGTAAGAAACACTGAAGCTTTCTTT	CASSVDRVRNTEAFF	TRBD1	many	TRBV6-2/TRBV6-3	TRBJ1-1
TGTGCCAGCAGCATGGGACAGGGTGAGACCCAGTACTTC	CASSMGQGETQYF	TRBD1	.	TRBV5-6	TRBJ2-5
TGTGCCAGCAGTTTCGACCTGGGGGAAACCGGGGAGCTGTTTTTT	CASSFDLGETGELFF	.	.	TRBV12-3/TRBV12-4	TRBJ2-2
TGTGCCACCAGCAGAGATCCGGACATATACAATGAGCAGTTCTTC	CATSRDPDIYNEQFF	.	many	TRBV15	TRBJ2-1
TGCGCCAGCAGCCCTCGACAGCTAAACTACGAGCAGTACTTC	CASSPRQLNYEQYF	.	many	TRBV4-1	TRBJ2-7
TGTGCCAGCAGCCCCCGGGCCCAAGCTTCTGGAAACACCATATATTTT	CASSPRAQASGNTIYF	.	.	TRBV7-8	TRBJ1-3
TGTGCCATCACTGGGACTTTTGGTAATGGCTACACCTTC	CAITGTFGNGYTF	.	few	TRBV10-3	TRBJ1-2
TGCAGTGCTAGACGGCGCGGGGCCACAGATACGCAGTATTTT	CSARRRGATDTQYF	.	few	TRBV20-1	TRBJ2-3
TGTGCCAGCAGCTCAAATCAGGGGGCGGCGGGCAATCAGCCCCAGCATTTT	CASSSNQGAAGNQPQHF	TRBD1	many	TRBV28	TRBJ1-5
TGTGCCAGCAGCTCAGACAGTGCCCTTGGGTATGGCTACACCTTC	CASSSDSALGYGYTF	.	many	TRBV9	TRBJ1-2
TGTGCCACCAGCAGGACAGGGATCAGACAGCCCCAGCATTTT	CATSRTGIRQPQHF	TRBD1	many	TRBV15	TRBJ1-5
TGTGCCAGCAGCGCGGGGAGCAATCAGCCCCAGCATTTT	CASSAGSNQPQHF	.	.	TRBV7-4	TRBJ1-5
TGCGCCAGCAGCCAAGTGAGAGGGAGAAGGGACACTGAAGCTTTCTTT	CASSQVRGRRDTEAFF	.	many	TRBV4-1	TRBJ1-1
TGTGCCATCAGTTTGGACAGGGGAGTCGATGAGCAGTTCTTC	CAISLDRGVDEQFF	TRBD1	few	TRBV10-3	TRBJ2-1
TGTGCCAGCAGCGCGCTTAGTTTGGAGCAGTACTTC	CASSALSLEQYF	.	many	TRBV6-6	TRBJ2-7
TGTGCCAGCAGTTACCTTAGCGGAACCTACGAGCAGTACTTC	CASSYLSGTYEQYF	.	many	TRBV6-1	TRBJ2-7
TGTGCCAGCAGTGAAACAGTAGCGGGGGGGTCCTACGAGCAGTACTTC	CASSETVAGGSYEQYF	TRBD2	many	TRBV6-1	TRBJ2-7
TGCGCCAGCAGCTTGGTTGGCGGGGATAGCACAGATACGCAGTATTTT	CASSLVGGDSTDTQYF	.	many	TRBV5-1	TRBJ2-3
TGTGCCAGCAGTTCAGCGGGGGGGCCTCTTGAGCAGTTCTTC	CASSSAGGPLEQFF	TRBD2	many	TRBV11-2	TRBJ2-1
TGTGCCAGCAGCTCCGGGAGGTTCCTCACAGATACGCAGTATTTT	CASSSGRFLTDTQYF	TRBD2	.	TRBV28	TRBJ2-3
TGTGCCAGCAGTTCTGGACAGGGGAACACCGGGGAGCTGTTTTTT	CASSSGQGNTGELFF	TRBD1	many	TRBV6-2/TRBV6-3	TRBJ2-2
TGTGCCAGCGGTACAAATAATCAGCCCCAGCATTTT	CASGTNNQPQHF	.	many	TRBV28	TRBJ1-5
TGTGCCAGCATCCAACCGGGGATAGGCCTCTTTTTT	CASIQPGIGLFF	.	many	TRBV3-1	TRBJ1-4